The 2 T cell receptor beta chains below come from one sample, sequenced in a study of T-cell memory formation after mild COVID-19. TCRdb independently ran MiXCR on the 5' RACE reads; one entry per CDR3 protein. The table includes a few hundred thousand distinct CDR3 sequences, roughly 15% detected once. Specimen: PBMCs or a T cell subset sorted from them (not recorded which). The receptors shown here come from a man younger than 35 who had mild COVID-19 (a few samples of this study predate the infection). Cell type and time point are not known.

V gene TRBV5-5 combines with J gene TRBJ2-7; 7 bases are shared with TRBD1. This CDR3 has 15 amino acids. With 3 bases clipped from V and 5 bases from J, the junction kept 11 bases outside the gene matches. CDR1 and CDR2 from the germline V gene are SGHKS and YYEKEE (reference sequence). CDR3 sequence (DNA): TGTGCCAGCAGCTCTCGGGGCAGGGGGACGGACGAGCAGTACGTC. Translated: CASSSRGRGTDEQYV.

The rearrangement links TRBV4-2 to TRBJ2-5; D is ambiguous. The DNA matches TRBJ2-1 better at its end, which makes the J call doubtful. This CDR3 comprises 15 residues. CDR1 LGHNA and CDR2 YNFKEQ come from the germline V gene. The CDR3: CASSQDPSGPETQFF. The CDR3 region has the DNA TGTGCCAGCAGCCAAGACCCATCCGGACCGGAGACCCAGTTCTTC.